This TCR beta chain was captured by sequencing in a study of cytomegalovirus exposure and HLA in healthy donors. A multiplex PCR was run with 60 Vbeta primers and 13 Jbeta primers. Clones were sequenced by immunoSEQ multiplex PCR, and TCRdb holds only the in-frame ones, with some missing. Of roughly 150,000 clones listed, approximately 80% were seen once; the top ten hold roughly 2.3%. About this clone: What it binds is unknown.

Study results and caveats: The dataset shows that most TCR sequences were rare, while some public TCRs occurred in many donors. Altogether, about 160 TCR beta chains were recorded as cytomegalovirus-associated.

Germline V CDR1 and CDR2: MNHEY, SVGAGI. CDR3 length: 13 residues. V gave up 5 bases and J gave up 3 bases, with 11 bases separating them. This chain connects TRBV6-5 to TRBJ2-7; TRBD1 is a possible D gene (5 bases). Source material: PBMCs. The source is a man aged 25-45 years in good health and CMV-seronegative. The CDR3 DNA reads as TGTGCCAGCAGTAGGACACAGAACTACGAGCAGTACTTC. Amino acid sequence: CASSRTQNYEQYF.